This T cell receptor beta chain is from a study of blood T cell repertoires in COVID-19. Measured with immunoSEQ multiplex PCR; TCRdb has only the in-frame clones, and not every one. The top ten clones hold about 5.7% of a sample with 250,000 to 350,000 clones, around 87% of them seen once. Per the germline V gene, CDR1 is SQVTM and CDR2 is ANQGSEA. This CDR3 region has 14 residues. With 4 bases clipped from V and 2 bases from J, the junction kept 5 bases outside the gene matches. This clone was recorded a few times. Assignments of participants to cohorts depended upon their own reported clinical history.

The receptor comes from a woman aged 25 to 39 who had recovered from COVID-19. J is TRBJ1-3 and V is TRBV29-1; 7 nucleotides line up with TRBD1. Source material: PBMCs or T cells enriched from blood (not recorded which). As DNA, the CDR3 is TGCAGCGTTGCAGGGCAGGGGGCTGGAAACACCATATATTTT. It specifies CSVAGQGAGNTIYF.